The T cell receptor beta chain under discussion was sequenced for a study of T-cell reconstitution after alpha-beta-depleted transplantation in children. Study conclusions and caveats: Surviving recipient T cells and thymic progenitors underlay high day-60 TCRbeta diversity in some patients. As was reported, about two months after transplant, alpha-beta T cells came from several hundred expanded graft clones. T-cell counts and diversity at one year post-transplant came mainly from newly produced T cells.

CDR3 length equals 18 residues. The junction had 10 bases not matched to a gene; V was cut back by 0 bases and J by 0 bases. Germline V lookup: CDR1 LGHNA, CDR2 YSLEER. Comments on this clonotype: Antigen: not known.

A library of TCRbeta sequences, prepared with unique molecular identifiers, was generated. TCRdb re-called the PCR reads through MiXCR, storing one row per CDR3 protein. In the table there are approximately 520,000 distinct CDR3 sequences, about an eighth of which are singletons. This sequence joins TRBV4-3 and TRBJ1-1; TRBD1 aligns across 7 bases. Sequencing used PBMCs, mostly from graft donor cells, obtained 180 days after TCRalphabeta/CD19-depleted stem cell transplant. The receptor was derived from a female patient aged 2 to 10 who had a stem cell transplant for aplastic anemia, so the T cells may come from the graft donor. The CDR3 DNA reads TGCGCCAGCAGCCAAGATCACCCGAGACAGGGCATGAACACTGAAGCTTTCTTT. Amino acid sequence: CASSQDHPRQGMNTEAFF.